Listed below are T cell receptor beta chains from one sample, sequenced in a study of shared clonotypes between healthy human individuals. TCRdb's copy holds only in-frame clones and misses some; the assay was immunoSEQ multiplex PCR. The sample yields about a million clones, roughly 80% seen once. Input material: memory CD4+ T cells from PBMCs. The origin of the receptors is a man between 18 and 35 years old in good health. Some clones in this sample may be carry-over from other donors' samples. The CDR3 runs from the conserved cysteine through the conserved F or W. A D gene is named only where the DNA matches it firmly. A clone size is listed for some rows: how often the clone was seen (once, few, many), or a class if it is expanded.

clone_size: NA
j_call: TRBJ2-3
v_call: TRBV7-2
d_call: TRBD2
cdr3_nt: TGTGCCAGCAGCTTAGCGAGTACTAGCGGGAGTTTGAATACGCAGTATTTT
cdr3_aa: CASSLASTSGSLNTQYF

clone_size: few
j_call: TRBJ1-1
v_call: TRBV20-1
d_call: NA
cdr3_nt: TGCAGTGCCGCGGGAGCTTTCTTT
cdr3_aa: CSAAGAFF

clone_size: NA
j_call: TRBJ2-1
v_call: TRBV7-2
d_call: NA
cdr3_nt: TGTGCCAGCAGCTTAGGGGGGTTTGGGTCGCAGCAGTTCTTC
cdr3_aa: CASSLGGFGSQQFF

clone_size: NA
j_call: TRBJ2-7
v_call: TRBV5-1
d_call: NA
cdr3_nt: TGCGCCAGCAGCTTAGGGGGGTCGGCCCCTCACGAGCAGTACTTC
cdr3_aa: CASSLGGSAPHEQYF

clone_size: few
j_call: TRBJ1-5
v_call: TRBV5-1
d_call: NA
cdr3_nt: TGCGCCAGCAGCGACACACCTTCTCAGCCCCAGCATTTT
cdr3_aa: CASSDTPSQPQHF

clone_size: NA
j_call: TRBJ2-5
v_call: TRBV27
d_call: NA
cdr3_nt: TGTGCCAGCAGTTCCTACGGGGCGGCCCGGGAGACCCAGTACTTC
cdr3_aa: CASSSYGAARETQYF

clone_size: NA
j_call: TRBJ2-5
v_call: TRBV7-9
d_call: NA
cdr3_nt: TGTGCCAGCAGCTCAGCCCAGGGGGGAGGAGAGACCCAGTACTTC
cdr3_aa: CASSSAQGGGETQYF

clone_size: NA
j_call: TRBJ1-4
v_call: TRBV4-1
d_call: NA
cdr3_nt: TGCGCCAGCAGCCGGCCCTTCGGGGAAAAACTGTTTTTT
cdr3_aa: CASSRPFGEKLFF

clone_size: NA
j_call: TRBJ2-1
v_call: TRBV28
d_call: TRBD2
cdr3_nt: TGTGCCAGCAGCTTCGACCCCGGGGGGGCATATGAGCAGTTCTTC
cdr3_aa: CASSFDPGGAYEQFF

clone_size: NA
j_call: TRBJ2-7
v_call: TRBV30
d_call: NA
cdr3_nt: TGTGCCTGGACAGGGGAGTCCTACGAGCAGTACTTC
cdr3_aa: CAWTGESYEQYF

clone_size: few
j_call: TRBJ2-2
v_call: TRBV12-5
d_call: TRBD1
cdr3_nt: TGTGCTAGTGGTTGGACAGGGGAGGCCGGGGAGCTGTTTTTT
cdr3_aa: CASGWTGEAGELFF

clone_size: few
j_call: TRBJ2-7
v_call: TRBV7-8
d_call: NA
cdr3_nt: TGTGCCAGCACCCAGGCGGCTTGGGGGAGCTCCTACGAGCAGTACTTC
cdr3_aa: CASTQAAWGSSYEQYF

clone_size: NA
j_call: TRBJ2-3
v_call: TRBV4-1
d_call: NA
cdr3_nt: TGCGCCAGCAGCCCCAGACAGAACACAGATACGCAGTATTTT
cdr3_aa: CASSPRQNTDTQYF

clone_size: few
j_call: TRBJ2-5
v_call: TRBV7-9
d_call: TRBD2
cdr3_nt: TGTGCCAGCAGCTATAGACTAGCCCAAGAGACCCAGTACTTC
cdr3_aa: CASSYRLAQETQYF

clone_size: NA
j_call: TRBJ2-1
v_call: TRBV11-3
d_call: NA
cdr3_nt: TGTGCCAGCAGCCCTCCCGGCGGACCTTACAATGAGCAGTTCTTC
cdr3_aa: CASSPPGGPYNEQFF

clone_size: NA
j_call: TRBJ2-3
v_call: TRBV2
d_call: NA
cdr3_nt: TGTGCCAGCAGTGACTTCGCTATCACAGATACGCAGTATTTT
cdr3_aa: CASSDFAITDTQYF

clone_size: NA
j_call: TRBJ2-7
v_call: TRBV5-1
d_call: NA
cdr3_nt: TGCGCCAGCAGCTTTCGACAGGCCGCCTACGAGCAGTACTTC
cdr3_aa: CASSFRQAAYEQYF

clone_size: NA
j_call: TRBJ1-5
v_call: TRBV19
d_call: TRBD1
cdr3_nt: TGTGCCAGTAACAGGGGCCGAGACAATCAGCCCCAGCATTTT
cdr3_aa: CASNRGRDNQPQHF

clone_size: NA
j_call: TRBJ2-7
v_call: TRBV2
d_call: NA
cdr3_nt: TGTGCCAGCAGTCCACGTACATTAACTAGGATCGGCCTCGAGCAGTACTTC
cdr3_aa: CASSPRTLTRIGLEQYF

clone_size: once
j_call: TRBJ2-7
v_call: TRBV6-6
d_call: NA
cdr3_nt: TGTGCCAGCAGAACGTGGGGTAGCCATCACGAGCAGTACTTC
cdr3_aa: CASRTWGSHHEQYF

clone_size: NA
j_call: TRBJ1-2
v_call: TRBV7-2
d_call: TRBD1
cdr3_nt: TGTGCCAGCAGCCCTTGGGACAGTCCTAACTATGGCTACACCTTC
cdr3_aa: CASSPWDSPNYGYTF

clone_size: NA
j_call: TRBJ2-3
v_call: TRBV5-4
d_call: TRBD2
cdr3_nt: TGTGCCAGCAGCTCCGGAAGCGGGAGCGTTCCCACAGATACGCAGTATTTT
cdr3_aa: CASSSGSGSVPTDTQYF

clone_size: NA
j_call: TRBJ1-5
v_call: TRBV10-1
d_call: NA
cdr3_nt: TGCGCCAGCAGTGAGTCTAGTGGTTTAAGCAATCAGCCCCAGCATTTT
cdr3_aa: CASSESSGLSNQPQHF

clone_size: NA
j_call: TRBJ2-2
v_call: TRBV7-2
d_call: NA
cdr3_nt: TGTGCCAGCCTGGAGGTCCCGAACACCGGGGAGCTGTTTTTT
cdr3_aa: CASLEVPNTGELFF

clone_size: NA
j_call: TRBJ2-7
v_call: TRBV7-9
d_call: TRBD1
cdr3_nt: TGTGCCAGCAGTCAGGAGGACAGGGGGCTCGACGAGCAGTACTTC
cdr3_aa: CASSQEDRGLDEQYF

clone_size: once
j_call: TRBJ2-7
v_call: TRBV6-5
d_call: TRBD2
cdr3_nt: TGTGCCAGCAGTTCTCTGGGACTAGCGGGCTGGTCCGAGCAGTACTTC
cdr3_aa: CASSSLGLAGWSEQYF

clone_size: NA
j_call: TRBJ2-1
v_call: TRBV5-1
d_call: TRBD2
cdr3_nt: TGCGCCAGCAGCTCTCCTAGCGGGAGCTCCTACAATGAGCAGTTCTTC
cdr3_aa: CASSSPSGSSYNEQFF

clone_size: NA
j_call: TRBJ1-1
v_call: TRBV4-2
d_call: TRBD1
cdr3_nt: TGTGCCAGCAGCCAGGATAAGCCGGGACAGGGGGCTTTCACTGAAGCTTTCTTT
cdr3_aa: CASSQDKPGQGAFTEAFF

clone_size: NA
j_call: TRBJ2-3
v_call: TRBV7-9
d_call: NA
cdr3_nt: TGTGCCAGCAGCTTAACTTATAGGGATTCATATACGCAGTATTTT
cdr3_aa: CASSLTYRDSYTQYF

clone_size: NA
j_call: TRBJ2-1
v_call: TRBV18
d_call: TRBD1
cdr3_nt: TGTGCCAGCTCACCCTCCAGGGACAGGAGATACAATGAGCAGTTCTTC
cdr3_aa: CASSPSRDRRYNEQFF

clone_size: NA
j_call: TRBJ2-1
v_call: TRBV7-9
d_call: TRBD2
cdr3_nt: TGTGCCAGCAGCTCGATAGAGGCGAGGACTAGCGGAATATGGGATGAGCAGTTCTTC
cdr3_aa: CASSSIEARTSGIWDEQFF

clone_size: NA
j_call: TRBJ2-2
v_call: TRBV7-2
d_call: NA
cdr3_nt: TGTGCCAGCAGCCCGCCTAGCCGCAGGAACACCGGGGAGCTGTTTTTT
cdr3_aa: CASSPPSRRNTGELFF

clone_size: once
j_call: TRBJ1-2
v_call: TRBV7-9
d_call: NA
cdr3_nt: TGTGCCAGCAGAATTGCAGGTGGAAGTGGCTACACCTTC
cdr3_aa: CASRIAGGSGYTF

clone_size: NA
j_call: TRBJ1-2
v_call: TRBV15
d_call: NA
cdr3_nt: TGTGCCACCAGCAGAGATCGACAATACGGCTACACCTTC
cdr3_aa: CATSRDRQYGYTF

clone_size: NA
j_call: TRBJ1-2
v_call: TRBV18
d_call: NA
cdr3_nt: TGTGCCAGCTCATCCTACGCGCCTGAGGTGGGCTACACCTTC
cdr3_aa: CASSSYAPEVGYTF

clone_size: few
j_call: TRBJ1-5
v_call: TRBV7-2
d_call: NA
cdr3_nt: TGTGCCAGCAGCACCTGGGACAACCCCTCCGGGCAGCCCCAGCATTTT
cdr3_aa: CASSTWDNPSGQPQHF

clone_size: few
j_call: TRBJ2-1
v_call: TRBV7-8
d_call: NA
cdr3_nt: TGTGCCAGCACCGCGACTAGAATTGGCGATGAGCAGTTCTTC
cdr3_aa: CASTATRIGDEQFF

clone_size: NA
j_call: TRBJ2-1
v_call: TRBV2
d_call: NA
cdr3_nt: TGTGCCAGCGCTGACGCTCGGGGAGGATCTTACAATGAGCAGTTCTTC
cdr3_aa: CASADARGGSYNEQFF

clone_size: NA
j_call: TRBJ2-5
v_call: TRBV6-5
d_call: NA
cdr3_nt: TGTGCCTCCCGCCGGGCAGGGAGTTTCGGGACCCAGTACTTC
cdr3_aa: CASRRAGSFGTQYF

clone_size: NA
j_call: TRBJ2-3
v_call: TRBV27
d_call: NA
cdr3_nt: TGTGCCAGCACCGTAAGAATAAGCACAGATACGCAGTATTTT
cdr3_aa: CASTVRISTDTQYF